These 3 T cell receptor beta chains originate from one sample sequenced in a study of circulating CD8 cells and anti-PD-1 response in melanoma. TCR libraries were prepared from 15 ng of total RNA with the QIAseq Immune Repertoire TCR panel. TCRdb ran MiXCR on the reads and lists one entry per CDR3 protein. Of approximately 2,200 distinct CDR3 sequences in the sample, under 10% are singletons; the top ten hold approximately 8.1%. Live CD3+CD8+TCRalphabeta+ cells were sorted into four subsets by PD-1 and/or TIGIT. Sequenced here: CD8+ T cells from PBMCs, sampled at baseline or after one month of anti-PD-1 therapy (not recorded which). Receptors originate from a human donor with melanoma.

This rearrangement joins TRBV28 to TRBJ2-3, with TRBD2 identical over 12 bases. The CDR3 is 15 residues long. The trim removed 5 bases at V and 4 bases at J, leaving 4 bases unmatched. Germline V gene lookup returns CDR1 MDHEN and CDR2 SYDVKM. CDR3 sequence (DNA): TGTGCCAGCAGTCGGACTAGCGGGACATCAGATACGCAGTATTTT. This sequence encodes CASSRTSGTSDTQYF.

V usage is TRBV9 and J usage is TRBJ2-3, with 7 bases that match TRBD1. Germline V gives CDR1 SGDLS, CDR2 YYNGEE. This CDR3 is built from 14 residues. The V gene end was trimmed by 4 bases and the J gene end by 1 base; junction bases not matched to a gene: 3. The chain's CDR3 is CASSHRGGTDTQYF. The CDR3 DNA is TGTGCCAGCAGCCACAGGGGAGGCACAGATACGCAGTATTTT.

The J gene is TRBJ1-2, the V gene TRBV30; D gene unclear. Trimming stripped 4 bases from V and 6 bases from J, with 6 bases between. This CDR3 region has 10 residues. Germline V CDR1 and CDR2: GTSNPN, SVGIG (reference sequence). CDR3 nucleotide sequence: TGTGCCTGGAAACCTGATGGCTACACCTTC. Amino acids: CAWKPDGYTF.